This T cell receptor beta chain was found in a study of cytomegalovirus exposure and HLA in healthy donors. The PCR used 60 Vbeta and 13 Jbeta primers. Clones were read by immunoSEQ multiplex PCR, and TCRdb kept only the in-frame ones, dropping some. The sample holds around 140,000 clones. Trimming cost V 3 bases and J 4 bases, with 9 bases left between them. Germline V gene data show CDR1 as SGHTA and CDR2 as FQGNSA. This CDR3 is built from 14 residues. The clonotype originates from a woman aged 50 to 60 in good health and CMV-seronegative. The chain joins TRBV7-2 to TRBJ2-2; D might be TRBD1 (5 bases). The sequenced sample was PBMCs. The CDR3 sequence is CASSLGQLTGELFF. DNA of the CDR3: TGTGCCAGCAGCTTGGGGCAGCTCACCGGGGAGCTGTTTTTT.